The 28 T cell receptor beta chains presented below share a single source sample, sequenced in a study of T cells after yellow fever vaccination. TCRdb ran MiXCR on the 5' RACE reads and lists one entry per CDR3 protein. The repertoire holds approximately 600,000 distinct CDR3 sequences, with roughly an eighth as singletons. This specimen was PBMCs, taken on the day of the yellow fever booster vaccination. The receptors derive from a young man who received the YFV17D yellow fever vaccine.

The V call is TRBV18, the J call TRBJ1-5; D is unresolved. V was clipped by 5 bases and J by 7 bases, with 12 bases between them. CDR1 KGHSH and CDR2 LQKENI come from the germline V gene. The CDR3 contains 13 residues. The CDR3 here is CASSADYGQPQHF. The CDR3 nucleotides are TGTGCCAGCTCAGCTGACTACGGCCAGCCCCAGCATTTT.

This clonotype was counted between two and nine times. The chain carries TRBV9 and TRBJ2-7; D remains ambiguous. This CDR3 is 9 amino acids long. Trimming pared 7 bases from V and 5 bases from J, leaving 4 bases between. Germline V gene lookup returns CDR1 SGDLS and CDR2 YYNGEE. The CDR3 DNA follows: TGTGCCAGCCCTCACGAGCAGTACTTC. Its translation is CASPHEQYF. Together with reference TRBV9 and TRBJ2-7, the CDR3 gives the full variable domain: DSGVTQTPKHLITATGQRVTLRCSPRSGDLSVYWYQQSLDQGLQFLIQYYNGEERAKGNILERFSAQQFPDLHSELNLSSLELGDSALYFCASPHEQYFGPGTRLTVT.

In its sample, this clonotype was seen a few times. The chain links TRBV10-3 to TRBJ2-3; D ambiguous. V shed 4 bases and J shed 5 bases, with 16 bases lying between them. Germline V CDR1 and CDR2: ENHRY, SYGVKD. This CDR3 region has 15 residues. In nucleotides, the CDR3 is TGTGCCATCAGTGCGACGGTTATTTCGGGAGATACGCAGTATTTT. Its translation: CAISATVISGDTQYF.

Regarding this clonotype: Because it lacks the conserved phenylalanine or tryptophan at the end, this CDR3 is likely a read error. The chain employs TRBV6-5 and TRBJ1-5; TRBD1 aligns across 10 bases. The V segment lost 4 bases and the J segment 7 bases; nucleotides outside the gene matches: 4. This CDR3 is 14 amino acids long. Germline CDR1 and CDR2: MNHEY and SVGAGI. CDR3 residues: CASSSDRGEQPQHS. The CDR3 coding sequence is TGTGCCAGCAGTTCGGACAGGGGGGAACAGCCCCAGCATTCT.

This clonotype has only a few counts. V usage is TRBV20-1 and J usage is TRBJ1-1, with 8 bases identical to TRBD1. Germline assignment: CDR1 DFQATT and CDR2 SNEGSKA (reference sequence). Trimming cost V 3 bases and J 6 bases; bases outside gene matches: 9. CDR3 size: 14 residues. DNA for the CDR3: TGCAGTGCTAGGGCTGGACAGGGAGCGGCTGAAGCTTTCTTT. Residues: CSARAGQGAAEAFF.

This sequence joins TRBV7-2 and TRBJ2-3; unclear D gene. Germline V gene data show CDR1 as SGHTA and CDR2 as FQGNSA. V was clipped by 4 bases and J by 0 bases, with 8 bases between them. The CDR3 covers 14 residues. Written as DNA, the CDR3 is TGTGCCAGCAGCTCCAGCTGGAGCACAGATACGCAGTATTTT. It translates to CASSSSWSTDTQYF.

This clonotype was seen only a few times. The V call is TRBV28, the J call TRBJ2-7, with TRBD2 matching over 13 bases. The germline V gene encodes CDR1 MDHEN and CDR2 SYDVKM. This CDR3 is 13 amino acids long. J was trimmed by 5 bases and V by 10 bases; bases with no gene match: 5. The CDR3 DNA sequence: TGTGCCACCGGGACTAGCGGGAACGACGAGCAGTACTTC. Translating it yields CATGTSGNDEQYF.

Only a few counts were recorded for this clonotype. CDR3 sequence reads: CASSHGEGEQFF. In DNA form, the CDR3 reads TGTGCCAGCAGCCACGGAGAGGGTGAGCAGTTCTTC. The chain joins TRBV3-1 to TRBJ2-1; D is possibly TRBD2 (5 bases). This CDR3 has 12 residues. The germline gives CDR1 LGHDT, CDR2 YNNKEL (reference sequence). Trimming removed 3 bases from V and 9 bases from J, with 9 bases in between.

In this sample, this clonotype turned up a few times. The CDR3 loop reads CAISDNPPGAYNEQFF. The CDR3 DNA sequence: TGTGCCATCAGTGATAACCCCCCGGGAGCCTACAATGAGCAGTTCTTC. V usage is TRBV10-3 and J usage is TRBJ2-1, with D tentatively TRBD2 (6 bases). The length of the CDR3 is 16 residues. Trimming took 3 bases from V and 2 from J, leaving 14 bases between them. The germline gives CDR1 ENHRY, CDR2 SYGVKD.

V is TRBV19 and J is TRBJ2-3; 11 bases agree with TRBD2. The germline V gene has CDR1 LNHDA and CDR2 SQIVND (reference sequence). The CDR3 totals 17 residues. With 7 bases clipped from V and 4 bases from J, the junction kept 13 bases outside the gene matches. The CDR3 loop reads CASKALAGGYTADTQYF. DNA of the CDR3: TGTGCCAGTAAGGCCCTAGCGGGAGGATATACGGCAGATACGCAGTATTTT. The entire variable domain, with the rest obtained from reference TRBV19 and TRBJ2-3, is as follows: DGGITQSPKYLFRKEGQNVTLSCEQNLNHDAMYWYRQDPGQGLRLIYYSQIVNDFQKGDIAEGYSVSREKKESFPLTVTSAQKNPTAFYLCASKALAGGYTADTQYFGPGTRLTVL.

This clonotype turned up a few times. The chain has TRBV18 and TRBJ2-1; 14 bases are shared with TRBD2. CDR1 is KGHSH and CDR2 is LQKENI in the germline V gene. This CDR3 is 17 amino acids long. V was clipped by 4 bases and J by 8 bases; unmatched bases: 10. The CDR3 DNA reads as TGTGCCAGCTCACGAGCGAGGGGACTAGCGGGAGTCGATGAGCAGTTCTTC. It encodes CASSRARGLAGVDEQFF.

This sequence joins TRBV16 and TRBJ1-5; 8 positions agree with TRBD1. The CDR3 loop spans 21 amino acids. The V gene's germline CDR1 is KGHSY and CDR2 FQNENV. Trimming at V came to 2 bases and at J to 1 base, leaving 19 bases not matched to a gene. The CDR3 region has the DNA TGTGCCAGCAGCCAAAAGGGGAGACAGGGGTGGCTCTGGGGGAGCAATCAGCCCCAGCATTTT. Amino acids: CASSQKGRQGWLWGSNQPQHF.

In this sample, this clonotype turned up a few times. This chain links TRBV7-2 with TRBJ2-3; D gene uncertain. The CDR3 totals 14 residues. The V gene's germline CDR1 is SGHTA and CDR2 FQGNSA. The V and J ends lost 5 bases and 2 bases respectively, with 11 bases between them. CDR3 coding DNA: TGTGCCAGCAGCCCCCGACTTTCCACAGATACGCAGTATTTT. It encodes CASSPRLSTDTQYF.

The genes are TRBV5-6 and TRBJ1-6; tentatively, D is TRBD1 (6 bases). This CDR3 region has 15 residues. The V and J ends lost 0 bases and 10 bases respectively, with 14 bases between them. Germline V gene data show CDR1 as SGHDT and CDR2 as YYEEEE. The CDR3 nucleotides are TGTGCCAGCAGCTTGGACCTCCAAGGGGGGTCACCCCTCCACTTT. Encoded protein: CASSLDLQGGSPLHF.

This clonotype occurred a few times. The CDR3: CASSLSRRGVNIQYF. CDR3 sequence (DNA): TGTGCCAGCAGTTTATCCCGGAGGGGGGTCAACATTCAGTACTTC. This sequence joins TRBV27 and TRBJ2-4; D might be TRBD1 or TRBD2, each matching 6 bases. Per the germline V gene, CDR1 is MNHEY and CDR2 is SMNVEV (reference sequence). This CDR3 region has 15 residues. V shed 0 bases and J shed 7 bases, with 13 bases lying between them.

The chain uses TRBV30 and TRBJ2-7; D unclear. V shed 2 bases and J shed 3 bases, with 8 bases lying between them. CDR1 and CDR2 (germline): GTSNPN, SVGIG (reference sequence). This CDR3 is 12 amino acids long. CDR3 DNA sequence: TGTGCCTGGAGTAACGGTATCTACGAGCAGTACTTC. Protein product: CAWSNGIYEQYF.

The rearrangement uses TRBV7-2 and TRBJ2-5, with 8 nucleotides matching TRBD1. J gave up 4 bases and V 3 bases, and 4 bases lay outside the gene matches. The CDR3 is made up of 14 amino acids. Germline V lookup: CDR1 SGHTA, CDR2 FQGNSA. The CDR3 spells CASSFDRGPETQYF. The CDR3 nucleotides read TGTGCCAGCAGCTTCGACAGGGGTCCAGAGACCCAGTACTTC.

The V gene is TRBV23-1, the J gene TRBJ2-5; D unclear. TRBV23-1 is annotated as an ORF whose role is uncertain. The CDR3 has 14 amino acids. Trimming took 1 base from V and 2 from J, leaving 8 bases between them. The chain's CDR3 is CASSQWAVQETQYF. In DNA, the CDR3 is TGCGCCAGCAGTCAATGGGCAGTACAAGAGACCCAGTACTTC.

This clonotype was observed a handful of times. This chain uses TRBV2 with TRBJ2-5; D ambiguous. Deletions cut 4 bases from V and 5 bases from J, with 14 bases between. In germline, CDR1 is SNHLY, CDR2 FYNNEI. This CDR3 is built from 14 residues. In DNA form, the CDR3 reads TGTGCCAGCAGTGCGGATGCAACTTTGGAGACCCAGTACTTC. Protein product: CASSADATLETQYF.

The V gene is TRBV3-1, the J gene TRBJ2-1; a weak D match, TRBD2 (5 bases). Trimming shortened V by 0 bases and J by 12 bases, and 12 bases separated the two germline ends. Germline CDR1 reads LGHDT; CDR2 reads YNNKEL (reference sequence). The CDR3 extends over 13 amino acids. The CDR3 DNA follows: TGTGCCAGCAGCCAAGATCTCCTAGCTTGGCAGTTCTTC. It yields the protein CASSQDLLAWQFF.

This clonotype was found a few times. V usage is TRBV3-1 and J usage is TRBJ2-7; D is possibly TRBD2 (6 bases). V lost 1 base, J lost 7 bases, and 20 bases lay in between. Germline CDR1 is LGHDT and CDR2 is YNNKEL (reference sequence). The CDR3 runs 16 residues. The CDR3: CASSQGRSRAGGEQYF. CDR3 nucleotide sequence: TGTGCCAGCAGCCAAGGACGCTCGAGGGCCGGGGGAGAGCAGTACTTC.

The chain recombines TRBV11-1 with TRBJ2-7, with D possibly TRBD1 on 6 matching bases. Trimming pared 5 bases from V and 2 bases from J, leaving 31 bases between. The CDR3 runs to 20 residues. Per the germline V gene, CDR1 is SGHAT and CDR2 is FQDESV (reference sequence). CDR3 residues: CASSRPSEIQVGTTTYEQYF. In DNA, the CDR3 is TGTGCCAGCAGCCGCCCGTCGGAGATCCAGGTGGGGACAACCACCTACGAGCAGTACTTC.

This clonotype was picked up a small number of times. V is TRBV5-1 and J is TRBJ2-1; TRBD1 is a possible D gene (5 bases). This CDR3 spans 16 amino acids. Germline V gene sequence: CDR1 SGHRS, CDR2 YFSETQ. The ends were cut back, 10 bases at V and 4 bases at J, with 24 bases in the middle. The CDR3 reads CASSNRGGKIYNEQFF. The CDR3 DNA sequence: TGCGCCTCCAGCAATAGGGGTGGAAAGATATACAATGAGCAGTTCTTC.

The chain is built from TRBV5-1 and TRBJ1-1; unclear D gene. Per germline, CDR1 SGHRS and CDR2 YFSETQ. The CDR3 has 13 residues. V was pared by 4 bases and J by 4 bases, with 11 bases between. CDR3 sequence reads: CASSLMVGTEAFF. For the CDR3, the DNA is TGCGCCAGCAGCCTTATGGTGGGCACTGAAGCTTTCTTT.

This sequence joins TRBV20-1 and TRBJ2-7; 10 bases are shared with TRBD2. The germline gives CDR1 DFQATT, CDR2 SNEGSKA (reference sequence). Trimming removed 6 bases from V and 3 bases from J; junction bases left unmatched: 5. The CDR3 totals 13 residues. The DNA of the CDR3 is TGCAGTGCCTATACTAGCGGGAACTACGAGCAGTACTTC. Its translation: CSAYTSGNYEQYF.

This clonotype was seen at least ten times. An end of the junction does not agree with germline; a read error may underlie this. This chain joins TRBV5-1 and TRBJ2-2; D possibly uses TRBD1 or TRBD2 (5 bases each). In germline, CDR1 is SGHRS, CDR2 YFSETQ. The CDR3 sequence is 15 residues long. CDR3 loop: CASSLGTANTGELFF. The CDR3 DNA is TGTGCCAGCAGCTTAGGGACGGCGAACACCGGGGAGCTGTTTTTT.

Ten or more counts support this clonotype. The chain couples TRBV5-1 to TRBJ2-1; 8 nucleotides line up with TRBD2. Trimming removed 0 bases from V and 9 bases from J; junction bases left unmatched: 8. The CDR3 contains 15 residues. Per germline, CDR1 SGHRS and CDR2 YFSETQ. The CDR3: CASSLDLAGQGEQFF. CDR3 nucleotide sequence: TGCGCCAGCAGCTTGGATTTAGCGGGGCAAGGTGAGCAGTTCTTC.

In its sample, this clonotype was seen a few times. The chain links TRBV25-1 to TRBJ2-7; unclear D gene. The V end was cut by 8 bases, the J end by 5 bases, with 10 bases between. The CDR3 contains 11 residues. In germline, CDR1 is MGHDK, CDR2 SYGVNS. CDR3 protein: CASRRLDEQYF. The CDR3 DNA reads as TGTGCCAGCCGCCGTCTTGACGAGCAGTACTTC.